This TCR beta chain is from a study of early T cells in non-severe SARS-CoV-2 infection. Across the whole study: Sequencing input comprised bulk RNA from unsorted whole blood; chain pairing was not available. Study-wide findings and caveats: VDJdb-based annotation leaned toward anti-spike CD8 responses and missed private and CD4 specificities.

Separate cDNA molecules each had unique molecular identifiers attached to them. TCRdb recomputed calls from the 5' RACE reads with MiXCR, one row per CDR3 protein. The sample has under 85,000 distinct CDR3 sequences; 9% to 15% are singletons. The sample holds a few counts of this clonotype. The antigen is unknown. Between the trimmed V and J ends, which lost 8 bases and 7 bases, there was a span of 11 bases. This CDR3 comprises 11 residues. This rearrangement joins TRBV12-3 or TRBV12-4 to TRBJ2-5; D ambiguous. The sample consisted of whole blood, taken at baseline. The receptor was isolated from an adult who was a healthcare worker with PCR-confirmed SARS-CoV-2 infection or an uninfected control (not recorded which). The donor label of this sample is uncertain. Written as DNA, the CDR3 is TGTGCCAGCTCTAACCTGCGGACCCAGTACTTC. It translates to CASSNLRTQYF.